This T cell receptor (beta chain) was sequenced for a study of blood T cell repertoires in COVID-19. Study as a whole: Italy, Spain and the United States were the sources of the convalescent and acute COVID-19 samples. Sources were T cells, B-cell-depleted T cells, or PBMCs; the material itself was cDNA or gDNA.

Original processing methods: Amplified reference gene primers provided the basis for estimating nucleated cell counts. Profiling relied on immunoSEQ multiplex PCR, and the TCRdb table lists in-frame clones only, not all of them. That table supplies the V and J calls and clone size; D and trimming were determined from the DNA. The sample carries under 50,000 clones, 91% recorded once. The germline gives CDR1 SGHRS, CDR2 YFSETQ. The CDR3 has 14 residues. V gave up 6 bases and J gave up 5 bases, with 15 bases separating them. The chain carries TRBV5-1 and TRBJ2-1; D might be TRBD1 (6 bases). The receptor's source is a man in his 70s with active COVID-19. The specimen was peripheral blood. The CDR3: CASTTGSTNNEQFF. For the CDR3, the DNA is TGCGCCAGCACCACAGGGTCCACAAACAATGAGCAGTTCTTC.